These 21 T cell receptor beta chains originate from one sample sequenced in a study of radiotherapy plus CTLA-4 blockade in lung cancer. Measured with immunoSEQ multiplex PCR; TCRdb has only the in-frame clones, and not every one. This table holds about 50,000 clones, roughly four fifths found once. The source was peripheral blood, collected from a patient treated with radiotherapy plus ipilimumab. The receptors derive from a human donor with non-small cell lung cancer who had a complete response to radiotherapy plus ipilimumab.

The rearrangement joins TRBV5-5 to TRBJ2-2; 9 positions agree with TRBD1. Germline V CDR1 and CDR2: SGHKS, YYEKEE (reference sequence). The CDR3 is 16 amino acids. Germline trimming cut 5 bases from V and 7 bases from J; bases unmatched to any gene: 12. The CDR3 spells CASSRASGQGGGELFF. The CDR3, as DNA: TGTGCCAGCAGTCGAGCGTCGGGACAGGGCGGCGGGGAGCTGTTTTTT.

In nucleotides, the CDR3 is TGCAGCGCATCACAGACAGGGCTTGCTGGCTACACCTTC. Its translation is CSASQTGLAGYTF. The chain carries TRBV29-1 and TRBJ1-2; 7 bases map to TRBD1. Germline values: CDR1 SQVTM, CDR2 ANQGSEA. The CDR3 length is 13 residues. V gave up 7 bases and J gave up 7 bases; unmatched junction bases: 12.

V and J are TRBV5-4 and TRBJ2-7, with D possibly being TRBD1 (6 bases). Germline V CDR1 and CDR2: SGHNT, YYREEE (reference sequence). The V gene lost 4 bases and the J gene lost 5 bases, with 19 bases spanning the gap. The CDR3 loop spans 15 amino acids. This CDR3 is CASSLGASPRDEQYF. The CDR3 DNA sequence: TGTGCCAGCAGCCTGGGGGCTAGCCCAAGAGACGAGCAGTACTTC.

The rearrangement joins TRBV7-2 to TRBJ2-3; 8 nucleotides line up with TRBD2. Germline trimming cut 4 bases from V and 0 bases from J; bases unmatched to any gene: 9. Germline V gene sequence: CDR1 SGHTA, CDR2 FQGNSA. This CDR3 region has 17 residues. The CDR3 bases are TGTGCCAGCAGCTCATCCCTTCGGGGGGGAAGCACAGATACGCAGTATTTT. Translated: CASSSSLRGGSTDTQYF.

The chain combines TRBV27 with TRBJ2-5, with 7 bases aligning to TRBD1. CDR1 and CDR2 (germline): MNHEY, SMNVEV (reference sequence). The CDR3 spans 14 residues. The ends lost 4 bases at V and 5 bases at J; junction bases unmatched: 7. CDR3 sequence: CASSSYRGRETQYF. DNA for the CDR3: TGTGCCAGCAGTTCGTACAGGGGTCGCGAGACCCAGTACTTC.

The chain carries TRBV28 and TRBJ1-5; TRBD1 agrees at 8 bases. Trimming removed 10 bases from V and 7 bases from J; junction bases left unmatched: 12. The CDR3 runs to 14 residues. Germline loops: CDR1 MDHEN, CDR2 SYDVKM. The CDR3 nucleotides read TGTGCCATAACCTTCAGGGGGCTGGGGCAGCCCCAGCATTTT. Translating gives CAITFRGLGQPQHF.

The V and J genes are TRBV5-4 and TRBJ2-3; D remains ambiguous. The V gene lost 0 bases and the J gene lost 2 bases, with 4 bases spanning the gap. This CDR3 has 13 amino acids. The V gene's germline CDR1 is SGHNT and CDR2 YYREEE (reference sequence). CDR3 bases: TGTGCCAGCAGCTTGGACAACACAGATACGCAGTATTTT. This codes for CASSLDNTDTQYF. The whole variable domain, filled in from reference TRBV5-4 and TRBJ2-3, reads ETGVTQSPTHLIKTRGQQVTLRCSSQSGHNTVSWYQQALGQGPQFIFQYYREEENGRGNFPPRFSGLQFPNYSSELNVNALELDDSALYLCASSLDNTDTQYFGPGTRLTVL.

The gene calls are TRBV15 and TRBJ1-1, with D possibly being TRBD1 (6 bases). In germline, CDR1 is LNHNV, CDR2 YYDKDF (reference sequence). CDR3 length equals 15 residues. Trimming left V 5 bases short and J 2 bases short, with 15 bases between. CDR3 amino acids: CATSLLQGVNTEAFF. CDR3 bases: TGTGCCACCAGCCTACTACAGGGTGTCAACACTGAAGCTTTCTTT.

The chain employs TRBV9 and TRBJ1-1, with D possibly being TRBD1 (6 bases). V was pared by 3 bases and J by 0 bases, with 9 bases between. Germline CDR1 and CDR2: SGDLS and YYNGEE. This CDR3 comprises 14 residues. CDR3 loop: CASSDGQLNTEAFF. The CDR3 nucleotides are TGTGCCAGCAGCGATGGACAGCTGAACACTGAAGCTTTCTTT.

This clone was seen just once. The CDR3 DNA is TGTGCCAGCAGCTTATCGAAGACAGGGGTCTATGGCTACACCTTC. It codes for CASSLSKTGVYGYTF. V and J are TRBV7-2 and TRBJ1-2; 8 bases align to TRBD1. The germline CDR1 and CDR2 sequences are SGHTA and FQGNSA. With 2 bases clipped from V and 4 bases from J, the junction kept 6 bases outside the gene matches. The CDR3 has 15 residues.

This clone was counted a few times. The chain links TRBV29-1 to TRBJ2-5, with D possibly TRBD2 on 6 matching bases. This CDR3 is 11 amino acids long. CDR1 is SQVTM and CDR2 is ANQGSEA in the germline V gene. Between the trimmed V and J ends, which lost 4 bases and 4 bases, there was a span of 7 bases. The CDR3 DNA sequence: TGCAGCGTTGTGGGAGGAGAGACCCAGTACTTC. Residues: CSVVGGETQYF.

The chain is built from TRBV30 and TRBJ1-4, with 7 bases fitting TRBD1. V was pared by 0 bases and J by 10 bases, with 8 bases of the junction left unmatched. CDR3 length: 14 amino acids. The germline V gene encodes CDR1 GTSNPN and CDR2 SVGIG (reference sequence). The CDR3 DNA reads TGTGCCTGGAGTGTAAGGGGGCCGACGGGAAAACTGTTTTTT. This sequence encodes CAWSVRGPTGKLFF.

The chain carries TRBV4-1 and TRBJ1-4; maybe TRBD1 (6 bases). Deletions cut 4 bases from V and 5 bases from J, with 14 bases between. Germline V gives CDR1 MGHRA, CDR2 YSYEKL. The CDR3 extends over 15 amino acids. CDR3 DNA: TGCGCCAGCAGCCTCAATCCGACAGGCAATGAAAAACTGTTTTTT. Translated, it gives CASSLNPTGNEKLFF.

CDR3 sequence reads: CASCPTTSGLSYEQYF. The CDR3, as DNA: TGTGCCAGCTGTCCGACGACTAGCGGGCTGAGCTACGAGCAGTACTTC. V gene TRBV2 combines with J gene TRBJ2-7; 10 positions match TRBD2. This CDR3 contains 16 residues. From germline, CDR1 is SNHLY and CDR2 FYNNEI. V lost 8 bases and J lost 3; bases outside the gene matches: 13.

V usage is TRBV11-2 and J usage is TRBJ2-7; 11 bases map to TRBD1. CDR3 size: 16 residues. The germline V gene has CDR1 SGHAT and CDR2 FQNNGV. V shed 4 bases and J 5 bases; nucleotides not matched to a gene: 10. In nucleotides, the CDR3 is TGTGCCAGCAGCTATGGACAGGGGGCGGTAGAAAACGAGCAGTACTTC. This gives the protein CASSYGQGAVENEQYF.

The rearrangement joins TRBV19 to TRBJ1-2; tentative D call: TRBD1 (5 bases). V lost 6 bases to trimming and J lost 0 bases, with 20 bases between them. CDR1 and CDR2 (germline): LNHDA, SQIVND (reference sequence). The length of the CDR3 is 17 residues. In nucleotides, the CDR3 is TGTGCCAGTAGGACCATAACCAGGGCCTTTGCTAACTATGGCTACACCTTC. Amino acid sequence: CASRTITRAFANYGYTF.

This sequence joins TRBV18 and TRBJ1-6; the D gene is possibly TRBD1 (5 bases). The V and J ends lost 4 bases and 7 bases respectively, with 11 bases between them. The CDR3 runs to 14 residues. CDR1 and CDR2 from the germline V gene are KGHSH and LQKENI. CDR3 amino acids: CASSQLEGNSPLHF. The CDR3 DNA is TGTGCCAGCTCACAACTGGAGGGGAATTCACCCCTCCACTTT.

This chain joins TRBV27 and TRBJ2-2; a possible D gene is TRBD1 (6 bases). V was clipped by 8 bases and J by 6 bases, with 13 bases between them. The germline CDR1 and CDR2 sequences are MNHEY and SMNVEV (reference sequence). The CDR3 consists of 13 residues. The DNA for the CDR3 is TGTGCCAGCGCCGACAGGATCCCCGGGGAGCTGTTTTTT. Protein sequence: CASADRIPGELFF.

The chain recombines TRBV14 with TRBJ1-1; a weak D match, TRBD1 (6 bases). CDR1 and CDR2 (germline): SGHDN, FVKESK. The V end was cut by 4 bases, the J end by 3 bases, with 24 bases between. This CDR3 comprises 18 residues. The CDR3: CASSPHRGGLRVDTEAFF. DNA for the CDR3: TGTGCCAGCAGCCCCCACCGGGGGGGGCTTCGAGTAGACACTGAAGCTTTCTTT.

V is TRBV28 and J is TRBJ2-4; D possibly corresponds to TRBD1 (6 bases). V lost 5 bases and J 1 base, leaving 12 bases between the germline ends. This CDR3 contains 15 residues. Germline values: CDR1 MDHEN, CDR2 SYDVKM. CDR3 nucleotide sequence: TGTGCCAGCAGTCCTACAGGGCGGGCCAAAAACATTCAGTACTTC. Amino acid sequence: CASSPTGRAKNIQYF.

This clone has just one count. The chain employs TRBV7-2 and TRBJ1-1, with 10 bases lining up with TRBD1. This CDR3 is 13 amino acids long. The V segment lost 4 bases and the J segment 7 bases; nucleotides outside the gene matches: 3. Germline CDR1 and CDR2: SGHTA and FQGNSA. The CDR3 DNA reads as TGTGCCAGCAGCTGGGGACAGGGGATTGAAGCTTTCTTT. Amino acids: CASSWGQGIEAFF.